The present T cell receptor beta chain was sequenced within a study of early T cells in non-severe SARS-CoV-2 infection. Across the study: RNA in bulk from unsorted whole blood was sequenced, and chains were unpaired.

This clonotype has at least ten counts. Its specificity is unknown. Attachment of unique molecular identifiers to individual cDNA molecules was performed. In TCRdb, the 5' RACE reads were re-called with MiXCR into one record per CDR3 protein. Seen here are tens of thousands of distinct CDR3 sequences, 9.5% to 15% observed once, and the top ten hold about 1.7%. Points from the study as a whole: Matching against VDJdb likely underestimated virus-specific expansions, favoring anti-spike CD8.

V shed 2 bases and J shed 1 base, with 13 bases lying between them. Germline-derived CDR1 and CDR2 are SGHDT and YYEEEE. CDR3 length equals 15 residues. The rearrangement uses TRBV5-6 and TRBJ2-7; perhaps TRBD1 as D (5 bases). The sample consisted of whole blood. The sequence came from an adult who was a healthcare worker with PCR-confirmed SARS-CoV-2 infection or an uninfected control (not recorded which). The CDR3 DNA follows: TGTGCCAGCAGCTTTCTAGATCAGGGATCCTACGAGCAGTACTTC. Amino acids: CASSFLDQGSYEQYF. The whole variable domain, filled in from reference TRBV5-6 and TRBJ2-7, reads DAGVTQSPTHLIKTRGQQVTLRCSPKSGHDTVSWYQQALGQGPQFIFQYYEEEERQRGNFPDRFSGHQFPNYSSELNVNALLLGDSALYLCASSFLDQGSYEQYFGPGTRLTVT.